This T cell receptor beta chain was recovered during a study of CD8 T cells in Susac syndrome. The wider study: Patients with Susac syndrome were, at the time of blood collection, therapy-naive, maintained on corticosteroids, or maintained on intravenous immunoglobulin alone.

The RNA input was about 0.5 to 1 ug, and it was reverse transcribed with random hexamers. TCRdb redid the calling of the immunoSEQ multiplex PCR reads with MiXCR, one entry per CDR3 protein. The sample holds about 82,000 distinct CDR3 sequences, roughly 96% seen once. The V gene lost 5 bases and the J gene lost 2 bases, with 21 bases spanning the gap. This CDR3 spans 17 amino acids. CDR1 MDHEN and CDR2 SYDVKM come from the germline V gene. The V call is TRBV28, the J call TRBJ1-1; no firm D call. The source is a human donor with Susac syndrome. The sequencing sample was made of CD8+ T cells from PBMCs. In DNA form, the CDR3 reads TGTGCCAGCAGTCCTCCTATGTTATCGGGGATCAACACTGAAGCTTTCTTT. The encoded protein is CASSPPMLSGINTEAFF.